A single sample gave rise to the 2 T cell receptor beta chains below, sequenced in a study of blood T cell repertoires in COVID-19. Here immunoSEQ multiplex PCR was the method, and the copy in TCRdb shows in-frame clones only, minus some. The repertoire has 95,000 or so clones, less than 85% of them found once; the top ten carry approximately 18%. Specimen: peripheral blood. The receptors stem from a woman of 80 years or more with active or convalescent COVID-19.

The chain links TRBV7-8 to TRBJ1-1; perhaps TRBD1 as D (6 bases). The CDR3 is 13 residues long. From germline, CDR1 is SGHVS and CDR2 FQNEAQ. V was cut by 6 bases and J by 0 bases, with 8 bases left in between. CDR3 nucleotide sequence: TGTGCCAGCAGTGGACAGTTGAACACTGAAGCTTTCTTT. Translated, it gives CASSGQLNTEAFF.

The chain couples TRBV10-3 to TRBJ2-7; 14 nucleotides line up with TRBD2. The CDR3 covers 19 residues. V shed 4 bases and J 2 bases; nucleotides not matched to a gene: 13. The germline V gene encodes CDR1 ENHRY and CDR2 SYGVKD. For the CDR3, the DNA is TGTGCCATCAGTGTTTCTCCGGGACTAGCGGGAGAGCAGCCCTACGAGCAGTACTTC. Residues: CAISVSPGLAGEQPYEQYF.